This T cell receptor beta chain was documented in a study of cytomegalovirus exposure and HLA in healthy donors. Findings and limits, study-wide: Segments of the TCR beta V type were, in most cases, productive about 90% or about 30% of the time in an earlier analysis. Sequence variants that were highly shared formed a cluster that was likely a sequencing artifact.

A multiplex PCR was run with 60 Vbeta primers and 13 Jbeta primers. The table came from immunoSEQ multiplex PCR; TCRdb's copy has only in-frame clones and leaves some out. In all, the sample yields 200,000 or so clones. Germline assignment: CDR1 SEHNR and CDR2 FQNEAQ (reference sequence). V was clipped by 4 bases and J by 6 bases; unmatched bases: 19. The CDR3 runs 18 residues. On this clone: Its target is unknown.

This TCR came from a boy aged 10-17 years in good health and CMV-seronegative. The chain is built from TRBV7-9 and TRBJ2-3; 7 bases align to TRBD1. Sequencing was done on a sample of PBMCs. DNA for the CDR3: TGTGCCAGCAGCTATCCCACCCCCGGACAGGACTTCGCCGATACGCAGTATTTT. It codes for CASSYPTPGQDFADTQYF.